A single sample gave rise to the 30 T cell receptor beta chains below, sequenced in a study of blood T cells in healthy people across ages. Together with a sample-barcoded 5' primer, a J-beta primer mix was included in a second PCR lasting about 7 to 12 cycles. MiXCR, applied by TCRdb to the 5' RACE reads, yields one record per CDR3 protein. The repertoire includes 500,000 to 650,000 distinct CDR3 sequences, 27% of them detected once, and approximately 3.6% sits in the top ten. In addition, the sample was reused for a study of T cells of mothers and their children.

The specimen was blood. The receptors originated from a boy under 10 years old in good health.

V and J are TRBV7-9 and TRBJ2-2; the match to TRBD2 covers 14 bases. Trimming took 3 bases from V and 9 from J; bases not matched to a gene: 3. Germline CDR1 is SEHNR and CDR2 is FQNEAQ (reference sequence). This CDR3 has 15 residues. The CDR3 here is CASSLTSGRVRELFF. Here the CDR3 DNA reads TGTGCCAGCAGCTTGACTAGCGGGAGGGTCCGGGAGCTGTTTTTT.

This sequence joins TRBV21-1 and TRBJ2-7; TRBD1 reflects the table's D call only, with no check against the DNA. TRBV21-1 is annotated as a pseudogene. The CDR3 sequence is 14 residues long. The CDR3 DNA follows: TGTGCCAGCAGCAATCCGGGTTTAACCTACGAGCAGTACTTC. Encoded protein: CASSNPGLTYEQYF.

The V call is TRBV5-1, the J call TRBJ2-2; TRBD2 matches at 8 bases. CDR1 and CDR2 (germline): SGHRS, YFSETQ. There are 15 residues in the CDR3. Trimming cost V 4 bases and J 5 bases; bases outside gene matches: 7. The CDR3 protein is CASSQDGRGTGELFF. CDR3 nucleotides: TGCGCCAGCAGCCAAGACGGGAGGGGGACCGGGGAGCTGTTTTTT.

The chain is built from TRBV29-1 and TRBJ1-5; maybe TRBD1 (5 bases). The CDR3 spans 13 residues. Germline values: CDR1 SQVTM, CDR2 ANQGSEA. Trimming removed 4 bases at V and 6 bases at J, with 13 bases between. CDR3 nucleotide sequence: TGCAGCGTTGGAGGGACGAGTAGTCAGCCCCAGCATTTT. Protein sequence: CSVGGTSSQPQHF.

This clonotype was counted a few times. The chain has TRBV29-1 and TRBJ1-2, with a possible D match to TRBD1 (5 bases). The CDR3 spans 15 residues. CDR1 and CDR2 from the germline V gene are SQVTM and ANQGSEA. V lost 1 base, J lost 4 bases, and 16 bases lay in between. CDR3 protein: CSVEAGFGGSYGYTF. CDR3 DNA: TGCAGCGTTGAAGCGGGGTTTGGGGGGTCCTATGGCTACACCTTC.

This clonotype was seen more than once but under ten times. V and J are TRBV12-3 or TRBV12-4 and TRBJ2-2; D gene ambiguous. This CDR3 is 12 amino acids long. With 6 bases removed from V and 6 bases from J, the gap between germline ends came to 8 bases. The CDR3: CASRVDAGELFF. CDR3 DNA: TGTGCCAGCAGAGTAGATGCCGGGGAGCTGTTTTTT.

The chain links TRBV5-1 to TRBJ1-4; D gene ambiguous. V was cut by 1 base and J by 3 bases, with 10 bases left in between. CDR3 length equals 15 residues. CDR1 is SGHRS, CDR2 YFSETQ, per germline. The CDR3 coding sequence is TGCGCCAGCAGCTTGAAGGGCTTTCCTAATGAAAAACTGTTTTTT. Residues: CASSLKGFPNEKLFF. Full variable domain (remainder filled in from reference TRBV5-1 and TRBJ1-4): KAGVTQTPRYLIKTRGQQVTLSCSPISGHRSVSWYQQTPGQGLQFLFEYFSETQRNKGNFPGRFSGRQFSNSRSEMNVSTLELGDSALYLCASSLKGFPNEKLFFGSGTQLSVL.

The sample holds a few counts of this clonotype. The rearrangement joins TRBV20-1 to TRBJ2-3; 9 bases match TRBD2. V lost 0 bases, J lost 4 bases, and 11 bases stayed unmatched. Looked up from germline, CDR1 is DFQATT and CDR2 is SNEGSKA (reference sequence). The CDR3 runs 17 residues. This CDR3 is CSARDSRRGGLADTQYF. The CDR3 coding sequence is TGCAGTGCTAGAGATTCCAGGCGGGGGGGCCTCGCAGATACGCAGTATTTT.

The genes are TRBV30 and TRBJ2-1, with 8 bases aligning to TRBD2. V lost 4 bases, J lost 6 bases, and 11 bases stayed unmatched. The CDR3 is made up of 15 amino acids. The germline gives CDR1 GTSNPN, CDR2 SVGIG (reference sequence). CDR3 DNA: TGTGCCTGGAAACCTAAAGCGGGAGCCGGCAATGAGCAGTTCTTC. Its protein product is CAWKPKAGAGNEQFF.

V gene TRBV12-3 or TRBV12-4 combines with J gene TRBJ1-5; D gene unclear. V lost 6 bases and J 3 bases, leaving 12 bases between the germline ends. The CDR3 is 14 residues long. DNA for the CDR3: TGTGCCAGCAGCCCTGTAGGTCACAATCAGCCCCAGCATTTT. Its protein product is CASSPVGHNQPQHF.

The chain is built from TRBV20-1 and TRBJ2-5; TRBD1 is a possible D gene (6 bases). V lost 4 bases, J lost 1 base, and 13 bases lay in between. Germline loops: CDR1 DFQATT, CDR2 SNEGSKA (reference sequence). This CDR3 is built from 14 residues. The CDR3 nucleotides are TGCAGTGCTATTACCGGGACAACCCAAGAGACCCAGTACTTC. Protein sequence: CSAITGTTQETQYF.

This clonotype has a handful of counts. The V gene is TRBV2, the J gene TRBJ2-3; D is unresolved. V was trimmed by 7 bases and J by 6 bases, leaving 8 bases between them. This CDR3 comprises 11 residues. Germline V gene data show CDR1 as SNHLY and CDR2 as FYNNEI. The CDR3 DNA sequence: TGTGCCAGCAAGGTCCGGGATACGCAGTATTTT. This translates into CASKVRDTQYF.

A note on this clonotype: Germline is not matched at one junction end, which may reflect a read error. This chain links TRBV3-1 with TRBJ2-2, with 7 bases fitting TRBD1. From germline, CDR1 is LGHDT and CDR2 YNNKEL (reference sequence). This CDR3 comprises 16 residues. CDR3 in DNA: TGTGCCAGCAGCCTCCAAGGGGGCCGTCGCACCGGGGAGCTGCTTTTT. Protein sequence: CASSLQGGRRTGELLF.

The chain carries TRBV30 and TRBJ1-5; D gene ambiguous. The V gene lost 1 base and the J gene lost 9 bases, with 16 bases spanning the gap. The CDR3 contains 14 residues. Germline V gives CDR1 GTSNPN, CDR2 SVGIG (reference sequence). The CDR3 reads CAWSDVQNNRPQHF. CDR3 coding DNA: TGTGCCTGGAGTGATGTGCAGAATAACAGGCCCCAGCATTTT.

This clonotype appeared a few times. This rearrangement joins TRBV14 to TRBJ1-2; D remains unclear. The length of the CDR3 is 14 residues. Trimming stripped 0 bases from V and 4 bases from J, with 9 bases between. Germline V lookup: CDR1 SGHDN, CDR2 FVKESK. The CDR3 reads CASSQDRTSYGYTF. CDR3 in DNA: TGTGCCAGCAGCCAAGATCGGACCTCCTATGGCTACACCTTC.

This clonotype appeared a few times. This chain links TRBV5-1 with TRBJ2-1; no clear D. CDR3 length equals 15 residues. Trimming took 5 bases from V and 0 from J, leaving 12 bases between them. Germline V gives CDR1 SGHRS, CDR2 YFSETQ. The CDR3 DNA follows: TGCGCCAGCAGTGGGTCCCTGAGCTCCTACAATGAGCAGTTCTTC. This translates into CASSGSLSSYNEQFF.

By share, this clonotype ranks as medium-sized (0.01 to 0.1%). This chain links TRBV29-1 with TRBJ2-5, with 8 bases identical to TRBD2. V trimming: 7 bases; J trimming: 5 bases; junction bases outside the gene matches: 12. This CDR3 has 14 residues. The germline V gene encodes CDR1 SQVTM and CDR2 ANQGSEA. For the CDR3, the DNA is TGCAGCGCCGCCCGGGGACTAGGCGGGGAGACCCAGTACTTC. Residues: CSAARGLGGETQYF.

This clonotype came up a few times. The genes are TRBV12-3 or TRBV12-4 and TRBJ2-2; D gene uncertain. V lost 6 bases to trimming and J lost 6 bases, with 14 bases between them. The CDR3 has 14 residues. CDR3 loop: CASRVLLHSGELFF. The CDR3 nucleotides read TGTGCCAGCAGGGTCCTGCTCCATTCCGGGGAGCTGTTTTTT.

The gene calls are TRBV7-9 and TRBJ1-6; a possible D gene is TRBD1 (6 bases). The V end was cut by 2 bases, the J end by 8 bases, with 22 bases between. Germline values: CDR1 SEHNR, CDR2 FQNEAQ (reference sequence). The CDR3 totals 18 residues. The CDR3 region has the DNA TGTGCCAGCAGCTTAAGCCCCCCACAGGGCCCGGGGGATTCACCCCTCCACTTT. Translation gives CASSLSPPQGPGDSPLHF.

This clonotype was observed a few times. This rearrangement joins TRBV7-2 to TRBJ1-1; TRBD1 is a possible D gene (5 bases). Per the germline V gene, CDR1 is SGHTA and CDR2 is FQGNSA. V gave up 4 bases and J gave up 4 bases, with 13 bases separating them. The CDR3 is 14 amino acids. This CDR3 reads CASSSYGGGTEAFF. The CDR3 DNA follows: TGTGCCAGCAGCTCCTACGGGGGAGGCACTGAAGCTTTCTTT.

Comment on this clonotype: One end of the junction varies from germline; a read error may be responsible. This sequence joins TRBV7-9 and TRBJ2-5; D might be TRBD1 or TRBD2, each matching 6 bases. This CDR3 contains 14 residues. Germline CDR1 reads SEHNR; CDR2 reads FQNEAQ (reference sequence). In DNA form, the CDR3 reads TGTGCCAGCACCTTAGGGGGGACGCAAGAGACCCAGTACTTC. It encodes CASTLGGTQETQYF.

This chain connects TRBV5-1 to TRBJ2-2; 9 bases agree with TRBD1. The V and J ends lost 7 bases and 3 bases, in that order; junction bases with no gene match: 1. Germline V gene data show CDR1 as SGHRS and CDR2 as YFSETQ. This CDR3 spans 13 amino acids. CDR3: CASGTGYTGELFF. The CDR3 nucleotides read TGCGCCAGCGGGACAGGGTACACCGGGGAGCTGTTTTTT.

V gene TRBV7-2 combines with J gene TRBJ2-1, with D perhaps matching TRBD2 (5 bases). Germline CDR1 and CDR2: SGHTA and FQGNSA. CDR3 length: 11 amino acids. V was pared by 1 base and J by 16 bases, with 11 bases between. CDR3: CASSLELDPFF. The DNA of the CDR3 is TGTGCCAGCAGCTTAGAACTAGACCCCTTCTTC.

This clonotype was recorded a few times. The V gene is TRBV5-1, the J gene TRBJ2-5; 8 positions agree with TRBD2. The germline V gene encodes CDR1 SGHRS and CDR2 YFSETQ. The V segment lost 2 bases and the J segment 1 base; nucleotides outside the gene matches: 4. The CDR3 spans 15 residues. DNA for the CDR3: TGCGCCAGCAGCTTTTATACTAGCGGCCAAGAGACCCAGTACTTC. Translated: CASSFYTSGQETQYF.

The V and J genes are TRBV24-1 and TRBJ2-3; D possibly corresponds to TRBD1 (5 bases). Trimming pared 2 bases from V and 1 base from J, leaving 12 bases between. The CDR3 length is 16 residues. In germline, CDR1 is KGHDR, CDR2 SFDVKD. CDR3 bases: TGTGCCACCAGTGATTCAGGGTTAGGGGGCACAGATACGCAGTATTTT. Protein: CATSDSGLGGTDTQYF.

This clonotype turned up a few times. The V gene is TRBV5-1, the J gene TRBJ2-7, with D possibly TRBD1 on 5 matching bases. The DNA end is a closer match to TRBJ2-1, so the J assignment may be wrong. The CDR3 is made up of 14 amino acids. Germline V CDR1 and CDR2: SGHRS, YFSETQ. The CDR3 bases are TGCGCCAGCAGCTTGTCGACAGTTAGCAATGAGCAGTTCTTC. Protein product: CASSLSTVSNEQFF.

The CDR3 DNA follows: TGTGCCAGCAGTGAAGGCAGGGGGCTAGGGGAGACCCAGTACTTC. Its translation is CASSEGRGLGETQYF. The V call is TRBV25-1, the J call TRBJ2-5; 8 bases are shared with TRBD1. The CDR3 runs to 15 residues. The J segment lost 5 bases and the V segment lost 2 bases, leaving 7 bases of the junction unmatched. Germline lookup yields CDR1 MGHDK and CDR2 SYGVNS.

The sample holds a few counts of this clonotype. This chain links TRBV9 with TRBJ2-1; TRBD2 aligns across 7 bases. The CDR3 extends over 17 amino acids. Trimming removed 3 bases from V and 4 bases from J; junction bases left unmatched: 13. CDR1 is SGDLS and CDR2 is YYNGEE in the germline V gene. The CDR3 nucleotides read TGTGCCAGCAGCGACGGCGGGAGCCGAGGGATATACAATGAGCAGTTCTTC. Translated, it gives CASSDGGSRGIYNEQFF.

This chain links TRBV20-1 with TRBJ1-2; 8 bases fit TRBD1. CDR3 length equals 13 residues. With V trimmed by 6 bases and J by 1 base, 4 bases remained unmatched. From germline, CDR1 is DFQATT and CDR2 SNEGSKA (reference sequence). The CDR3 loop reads CSAVQGDNYGYTF. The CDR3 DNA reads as TGCAGTGCAGTACAGGGGGATAACTATGGCTACACCTTC.

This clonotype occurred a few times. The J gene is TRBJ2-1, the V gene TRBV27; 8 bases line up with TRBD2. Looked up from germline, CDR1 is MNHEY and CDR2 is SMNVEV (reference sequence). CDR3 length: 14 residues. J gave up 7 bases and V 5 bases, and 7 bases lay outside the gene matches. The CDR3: CASSPRTSRNEQFF. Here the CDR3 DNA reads TGTGCCAGCAGTCCGAGGACTAGCCGGAATGAGCAGTTCTTC.